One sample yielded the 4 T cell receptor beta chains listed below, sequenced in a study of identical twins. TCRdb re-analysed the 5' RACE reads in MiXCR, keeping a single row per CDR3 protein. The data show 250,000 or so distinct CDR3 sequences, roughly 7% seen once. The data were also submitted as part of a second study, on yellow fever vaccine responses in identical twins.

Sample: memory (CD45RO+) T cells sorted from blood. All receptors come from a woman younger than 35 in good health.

The CDR3 coding sequence is TGTGCCAGCGGGTTCCTACTAGCGGGAACCTACAATGAGCAGTTCTTC. This gives the protein CASGFLLAGTYNEQFF. This chain links TRBV28 with TRBJ2-1, with 10 positions matching TRBD2. Germline V lookup: CDR1 MDHEN, CDR2 SYDVKM. The J segment lost 2 bases and the V segment lost 8 bases, leaving 9 bases of the junction unmatched. The CDR3 has 16 residues.

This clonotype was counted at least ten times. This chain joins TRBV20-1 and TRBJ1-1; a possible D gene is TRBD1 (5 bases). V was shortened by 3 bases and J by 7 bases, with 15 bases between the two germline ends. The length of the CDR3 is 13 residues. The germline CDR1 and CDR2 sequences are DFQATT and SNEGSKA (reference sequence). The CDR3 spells CSARGGRGHEAFF. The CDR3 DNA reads TGCAGTGCTAGGGGGGGTAGGGGTCATGAAGCTTTCTTT.

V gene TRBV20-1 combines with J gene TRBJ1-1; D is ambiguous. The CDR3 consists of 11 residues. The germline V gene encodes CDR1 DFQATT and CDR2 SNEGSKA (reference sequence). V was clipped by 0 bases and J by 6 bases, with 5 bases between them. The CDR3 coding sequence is TGCAGTGCTAGAGATGTCCCTGAAGCTTTCTTT. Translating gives CSARDVPEAFF.

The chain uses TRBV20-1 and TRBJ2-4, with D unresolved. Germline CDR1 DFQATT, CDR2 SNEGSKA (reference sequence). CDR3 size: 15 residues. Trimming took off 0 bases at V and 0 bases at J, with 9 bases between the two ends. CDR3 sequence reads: CSARDLSLAKNIQYF. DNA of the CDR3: TGCAGTGCTAGAGATTTAAGCCTAGCCAAAAACATTCAGTACTTC.